These 3 T cell receptor beta chains were sequenced from one sample in a study of tumor-infiltrating lymphocytes in primary liver carcinoma. Co-extraction of both nucleic acids (RNA and DNA) used roughly 20-33 mg of unsorted bulk tissue. A primer matching the constant region was used to make TCR beta cDNA from 500 ng of total RNA. Sequencing libraries for TCR beta derived from three nested multiplex PCR rounds that used slightly modified ARM-PCR. The study ran its first two PCR rounds for roughly 10 cycles each, using TRBV1-TRBV30 forward primers and a C-beta reverse primer. From the multiplex PCR reads, TCRdb called clonotypes with MiXCR, one entry per CDR3 protein. The table records more than 60,000 distinct CDR3 sequences, roughly three quarters of them present only once. Source material: liver tumor tissue from sampling region 4. Subset here: tumor region T4, right-lateral pole. All receptors come from a man aged 40-50 years with primary liver carcinoma and hepatitis B virus infection.

This clonotype came up many times. CDR3 DNA: TGTGCCAGCCAAGATCGACTAGCGGGAGGATTACGCAAGTATTTT. Protein sequence: CASQDRLAGGLRKYF. The genes are TRBV2 and TRBJ2-3; 13 bases fit TRBD2. The V segment lost 8 bases and the J segment 13 bases; nucleotides outside the gene matches: 15. The V gene's germline CDR1 is SNHLY and CDR2 FYNNEI. The CDR3 has 15 amino acids.

This clonotype has at least ten counts. The chain combines TRBV5-8 with TRBJ2-1; 12 positions agree with TRBD2. With 3 bases clipped from V and 2 bases from J, the junction kept 3 bases outside the gene matches. This CDR3 is 16 amino acids long. CDR1 is SGHTS and CDR2 is YDEGEE in the germline V gene. The CDR3 nucleotides are TGTGCCAGCAGCTCAGGACTAGCGGGGACCTACAATGAGCAGTTCTTC. Its protein product is CASSSGLAGTYNEQFF.

Remarks on this clonotype: This sequence may be a read error, since a much larger clone differs from it by one base. The rearrangement joins TRBV2 to TRBJ2-1; D may be TRBD1 or TRBD2 (5 bases each). Germline-derived CDR1 and CDR2 are SNHLY and FYNNEI. This CDR3 has 16 amino acids. Trimming removed 10 bases from V and 2 bases from J, with 21 bases in between. CDR3 DNA sequence: TGTGCCAACAGGCTAGAGGGGCTCAATCCCTACAATGAGCAGTTCTTC. Translating it yields CANRLEGLNPYNEQFF.